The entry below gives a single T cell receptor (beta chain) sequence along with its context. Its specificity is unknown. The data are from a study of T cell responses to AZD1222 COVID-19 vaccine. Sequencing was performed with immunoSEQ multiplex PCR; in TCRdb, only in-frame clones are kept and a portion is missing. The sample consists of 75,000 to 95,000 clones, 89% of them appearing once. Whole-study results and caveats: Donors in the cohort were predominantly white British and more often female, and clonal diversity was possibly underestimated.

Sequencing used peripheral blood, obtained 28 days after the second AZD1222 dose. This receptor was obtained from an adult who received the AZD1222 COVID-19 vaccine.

CDR3: CASSRPEGVGNTIYF. CDR3 nucleotide sequence: TGTGCCAGCAGCCGTCCGGAGGGGGTTGGAAACACCATATATTTT. The chain is built from TRBV11-2 and TRBJ1-3; TRBD1 might be the D (6 bases). Trimming took off 5 bases at V and 3 bases at J, with 14 bases between the two ends. This CDR3 has 15 amino acids. CDR1 and CDR2 from the germline V gene are SGHAT and FQNNGV.